This T cell receptor (beta chain) was recorded in a study of control samples from healthy donors and cancer patients. The method was immunoSEQ multiplex PCR; TCRdb's version includes in-frame clones alone and lacks a portion of them. The table has under 150,000 clones, 88% seen once. The CDR3 covers 15 residues. Trimming stripped 0 bases from V and 1 base from J, with 8 bases between. Looked up from germline, CDR1 is SGHTS and CDR2 is YDEGEE. Sequencing was performed on blood. The gene calls are TRBV5-8 and TRBJ1-5; D unclear. This clonotype was obtained from a middle-aged man in good health. The CDR3 loop reads CASSLESVSNQPQHF. The CDR3 region has the DNA TGTGCCAGCAGCTTGGAATCAGTAAGCAATCAGCCCCAGCATTTT.